The present T cell receptor (beta chain) was sequenced within a study of T cells in Graves' hyperthyroidism and ophthalmopathy. This CDR3 has 9 amino acids. Germline lookup yields CDR1 SGHRS and CDR2 YFSETQ. RNA transcripts gave rise to amplified TCR beta CDR3 regions. Researchers ran a first-round RT-PCR on the TCR CDR3 using the HTBI primer set. TCRdb redid the calling of the multiplex PCR reads with MiXCR, one entry per CDR3 protein. The table has hundreds of thousands of distinct CDR3 sequences, over 12% seen once; the top ten hold about 4%. This clonotype was seen many times. An end of the junction differs from the germline gene, which may be a read error.

The sequenced sample was blood. V and J are TRBV5-1 and TRBJ1-5, with D unclear. This receptor was obtained from a middle-aged woman with Graves' ophthalmopathy. The chain's CDR3 is CASSQPQHF. CDR3 DNA sequence: TGCGCCAGCAGTCAGCCCCAGCATTTT. Complete variable domain (other parts from reference TRBV5-1 and TRBJ1-5): KAGVTQTPRYLIKTRGQQVTLSCSPISGHRSVSWYQQTPGQGLQFLFEYFSETQRNKGNFPGRFSGRQFSNSRSEMNVSTLELGDSALYLCASSQPQHFGDGTRLSIL.